This T cell receptor beta chain was sequenced during a study of blood T cell repertoires in COVID-19. Study information: Both acute and convalescent COVID-19 samples were obtained from the United States, Italy and Spain. Sources were T cells, B-cell-depleted T cells, or PBMCs; the material itself was cDNA or gDNA.

As processed by the authors: Reference gene primer amplification in the assay estimated nucleated cell counts. Produced via immunoSEQ multiplex PCR; TCRdb's table is partial and in-frame only. V, J and clone size are those of that table, while D and trimming were read from the DNA. The sample shows about 130,000 clones, around 86% of them seen only once. V was clipped by 5 bases and J by 4 bases; unmatched bases: 7. CDR3 size: 15 residues. The germline V gene encodes CDR1 SGHVS and CDR2 FQNEAQ. Sequenced input: peripheral blood. The receptor's source is a man aged 40-55 years with active or convalescent COVID-19. The rearrangement uses TRBV7-8 and TRBJ1-5; 8 bases map to TRBD1. CDR3 region: CASSLYQGANQPQHF. The CDR3 DNA reads TGTGCCAGCAGCCTTTACCAGGGGGCGAATCAGCCCCAGCATTTT. Complete variable domain (other parts from reference TRBV7-8 and TRBJ1-5): GAGVSQSPRYKVAKRGQDVALRCDPISGHVSLFWYQQALGQGPEFLTYFQNEAQLDKSGLPSDRFFAERPEGSVSTLKIQRTQQEDSAVYLCASSLYQGANQPQHFGDGTRLSIL.